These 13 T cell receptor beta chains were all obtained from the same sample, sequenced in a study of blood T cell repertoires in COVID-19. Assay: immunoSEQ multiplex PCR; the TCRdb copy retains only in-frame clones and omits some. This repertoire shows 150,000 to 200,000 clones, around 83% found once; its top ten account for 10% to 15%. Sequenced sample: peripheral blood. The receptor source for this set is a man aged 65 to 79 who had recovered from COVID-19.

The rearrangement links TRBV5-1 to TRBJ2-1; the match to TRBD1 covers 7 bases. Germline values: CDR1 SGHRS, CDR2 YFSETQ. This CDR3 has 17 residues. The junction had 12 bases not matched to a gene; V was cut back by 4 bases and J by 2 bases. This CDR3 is CASSPGTAPTAYNEQFF. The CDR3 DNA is TGCGCCAGCAGCCCGGGGACAGCACCTACCGCCTACAATGAGCAGTTCTTC.

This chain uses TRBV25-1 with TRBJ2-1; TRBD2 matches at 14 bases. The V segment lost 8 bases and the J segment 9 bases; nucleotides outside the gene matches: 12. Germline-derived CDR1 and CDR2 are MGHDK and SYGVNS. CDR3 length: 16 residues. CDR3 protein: CASGKAGTSGSGEQFF. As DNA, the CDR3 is TGTGCCAGCGGAAAGGCCGGGACTAGCGGGAGTGGTGAGCAGTTCTTC.

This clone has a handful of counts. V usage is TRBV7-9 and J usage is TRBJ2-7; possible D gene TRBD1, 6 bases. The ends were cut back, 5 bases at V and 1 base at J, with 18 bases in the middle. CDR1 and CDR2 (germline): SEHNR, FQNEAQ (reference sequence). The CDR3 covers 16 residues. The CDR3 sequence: CASSPLTGPRSYEQYF. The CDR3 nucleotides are TGTGCCAGCAGCCCCCTCACAGGGCCCCGATCCTACGAGCAGTACTTC.

CDR3 sequence (DNA): TGTGCCAGCAGCCCGGGCCCAGGGTCTGGAAACACCATATATTTT. Translation gives CASSPGPGSGNTIYF. J is TRBJ1-3 and V is TRBV11-2; D may be TRBD1 (5 bases). The CDR3 consists of 15 residues. V was pared by 5 bases and J by 1 base, with 12 bases between. Germline CDR1 reads SGHAT; CDR2 reads FQNNGV. The whole variable domain, filled in from reference TRBV11-2 and TRBJ1-3, reads EAGVAQSPRYKIIEKRQSVAFWCNPISGHATLYWYQQILGQGPKLLIQFQNNGVVDDSQLPKDRFSAERLKGVDSTLKIQPAKLEDSAVYLCASSPGPGSGNTIYFGEGSWLTVV.

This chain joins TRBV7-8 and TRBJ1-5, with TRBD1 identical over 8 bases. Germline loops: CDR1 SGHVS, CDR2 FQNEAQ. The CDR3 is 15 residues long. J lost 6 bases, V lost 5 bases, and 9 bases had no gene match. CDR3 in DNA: TGTGCCAGCAGCCAGACAGGGGATGCGGGTCAGCCCCAGCATTTT. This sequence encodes CASSQTGDAGQPQHF.

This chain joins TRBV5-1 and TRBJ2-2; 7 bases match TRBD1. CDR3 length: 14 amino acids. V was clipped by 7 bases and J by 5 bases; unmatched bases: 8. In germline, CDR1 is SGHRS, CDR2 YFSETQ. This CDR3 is CASQTGSSTGELFF. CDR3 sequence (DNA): TGCGCCAGCCAGACAGGGTCGAGTACCGGGGAGCTGTTTTTT. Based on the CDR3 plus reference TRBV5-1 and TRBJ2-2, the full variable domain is KAGVTQTPRYLIKTRGQQVTLSCSPISGHRSVSWYQQTPGQGLQFLFEYFSETQRNKGNFPGRFSGRQFSNSRSEMNVSTLELGDSALYLCASQTGSSTGELFFGEGSRLTVL.

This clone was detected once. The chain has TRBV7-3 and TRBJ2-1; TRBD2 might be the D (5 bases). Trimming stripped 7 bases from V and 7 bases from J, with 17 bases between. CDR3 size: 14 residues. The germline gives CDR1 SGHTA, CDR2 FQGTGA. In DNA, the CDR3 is TGTGCCAGCATCCAAGGGAGCTTTTTGAATGAGCAGTTCTTC. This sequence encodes CASIQGSFLNEQFF.

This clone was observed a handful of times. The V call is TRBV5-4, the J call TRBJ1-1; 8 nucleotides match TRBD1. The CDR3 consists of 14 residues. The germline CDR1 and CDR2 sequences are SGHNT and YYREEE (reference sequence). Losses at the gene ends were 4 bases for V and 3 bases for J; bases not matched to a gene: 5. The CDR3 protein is CASSRGQGYTEAFF. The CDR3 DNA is TGTGCCAGCAGCCGCGGACAGGGTTACACTGAAGCTTTCTTT. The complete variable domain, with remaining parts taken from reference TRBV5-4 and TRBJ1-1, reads ETGVTQSPTHLIKTRGQQVTLRCSSQSGHNTVSWYQQALGQGPQFIFQYYREEENGRGNFPPRFSGLQFPNYSSELNVNALELDDSALYLCASSRGQGYTEAFFGQGTRLTVV.

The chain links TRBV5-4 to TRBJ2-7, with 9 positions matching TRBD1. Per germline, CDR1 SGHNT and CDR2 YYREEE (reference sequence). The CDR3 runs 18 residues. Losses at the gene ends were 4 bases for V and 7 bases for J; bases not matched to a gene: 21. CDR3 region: CASSPDPPYRGLRKEQYF. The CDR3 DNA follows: TGTGCCAGCAGCCCCGACCCCCCTTACAGGGGGCTCCGGAAGGAGCAGTACTTC.

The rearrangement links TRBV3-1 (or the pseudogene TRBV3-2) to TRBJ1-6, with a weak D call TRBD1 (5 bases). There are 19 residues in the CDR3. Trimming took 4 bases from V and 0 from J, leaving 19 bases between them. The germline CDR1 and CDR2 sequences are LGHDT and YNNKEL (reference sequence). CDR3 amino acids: CASSPPRQMISSYNSPLHF. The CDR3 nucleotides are TGTGCCAGCAGCCCCCCCCGACAGATGATAAGCTCCTATAATTCACCCCTCCACTTT.

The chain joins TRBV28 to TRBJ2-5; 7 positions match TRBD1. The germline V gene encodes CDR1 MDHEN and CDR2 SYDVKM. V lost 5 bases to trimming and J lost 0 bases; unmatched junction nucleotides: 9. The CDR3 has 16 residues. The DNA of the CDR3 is TGTGCCAGCAGTCTCGACCTCAGGGGGAACCAAGAGACCCAGTACTTC. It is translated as CASSLDLRGNQETQYF.

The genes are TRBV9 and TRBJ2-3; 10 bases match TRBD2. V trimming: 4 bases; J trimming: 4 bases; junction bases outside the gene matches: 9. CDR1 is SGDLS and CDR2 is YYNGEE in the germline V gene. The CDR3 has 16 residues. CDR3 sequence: CASSPPAGGRADTQYF. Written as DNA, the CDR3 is TGTGCCAGCAGCCCCCCAGCGGGAGGGCGTGCAGATACGCAGTATTTT.

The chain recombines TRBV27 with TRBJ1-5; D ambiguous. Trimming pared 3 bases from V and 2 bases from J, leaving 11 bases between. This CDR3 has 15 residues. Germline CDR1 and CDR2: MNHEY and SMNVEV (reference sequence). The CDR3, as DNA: TGTGCCAGCAGTTTCGGCGGTAGTGGCAATCAGCCCCAGCATTTT. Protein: CASSFGGSGNQPQHF.